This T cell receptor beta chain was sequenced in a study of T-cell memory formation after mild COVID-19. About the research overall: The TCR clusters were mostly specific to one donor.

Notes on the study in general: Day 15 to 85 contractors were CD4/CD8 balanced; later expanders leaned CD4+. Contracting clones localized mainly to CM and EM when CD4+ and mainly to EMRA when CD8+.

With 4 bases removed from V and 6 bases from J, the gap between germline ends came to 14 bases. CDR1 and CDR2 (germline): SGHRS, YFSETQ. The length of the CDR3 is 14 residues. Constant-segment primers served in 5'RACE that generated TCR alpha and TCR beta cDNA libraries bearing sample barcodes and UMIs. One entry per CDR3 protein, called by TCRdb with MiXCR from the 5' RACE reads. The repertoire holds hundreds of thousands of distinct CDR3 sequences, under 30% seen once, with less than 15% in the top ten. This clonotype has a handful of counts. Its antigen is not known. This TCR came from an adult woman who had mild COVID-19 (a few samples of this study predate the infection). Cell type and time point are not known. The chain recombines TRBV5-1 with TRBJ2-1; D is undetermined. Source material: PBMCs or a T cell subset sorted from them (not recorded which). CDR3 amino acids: CASSPNILSNEQFF. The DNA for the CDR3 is TGCGCCAGCAGCCCTAACATTTTGAGCAATGAGCAGTTCTTC.